This entry concerns a single TCR beta chain. This clonotype was seen a few times. This receptor's antigen is unknown. No much larger clone is present one base from it, and per-base qualities are unavailable. Sequencing was carried out with an Illumina NovaSeq 6000. TCRalpha and TCRbeta cDNA libraries were constructed by 5'RACE with constant-segment primers, with sample barcodes and unique molecular identifiers being introduced. RNA was extracted from every sample with Trizol reagent. Library amplification was performed in two PCR steps, and a second sample barcode and Illumina TruSeq adapters were introduced in the second step. The libraries were sequenced on an Illumina NovaSeq using 2 x 150 bp paired-end reads. Under the source paper's analysis protocol: Reads were demultiplexed and collapsed into UMI-guided consensus sequences with migec v1.2.7. Using mixcr v2.1.11, UMI consensuses were aligned to TRA and TRB V and J templates and then assembled into clonotypes. A clonotype was counted as expanded or contracted only when both edgeR and NoisET called the clonotype significant, with the noise models trained on biological replicates. For edgeR calls, a false discovery rate-adjusted p below 0.01 and a log2 fold-change threshold of 1 were applied. As an exploratory analysis of dynamics, PCA with hierarchical clustering was applied to max-normalized trajectories of the 1000 most abundant clonotypes. Each responding clone was given a CD4 or CD8 phenotype based on the CD4+ and CD8+ repertoires, which had been sequenced separately. Using fastp trimming at Q25 and MiXCR clonotype assembly, TCRdb reanalyzed the public sequencing data and kept in-frame beta chains. Duplicate CDR3 protein sequences are folded into a single record with the most common DNA and genes. The V and J calls and clone size are TCRdb's, not the authors'. In this sample the table shows about 360,000 distinct CDR3 sequences, roughly 14% of which occur a single time. The top ten constitute approximately 20% of the sample.

Ficoll-Paque density gradient centrifugation was the method used to isolate PBMCs. This specimen belongs to a study of T-cell memory formation after mild COVID-19 (dated by TCRdb to about 2021). Concerning the study at large: Most TCR sequence clusters were specific to one of the two donors. The cohort was made up of two young adult volunteers, one female and one male, who were previously healthy. In a couple of donors, T-cell clones that expanded and contracted after mild COVID-19 were tracked by sequencing TCRalpha and TCRbeta repertoires over time. Study-wide findings and limitations: Contracting CD4+ clones were found mainly in CM and EM memory subsets, while CD8+ clones were enriched in EMRA. Clones that contracted from day 15 to 85 showed balanced CD4/CD8 phenotypes, whereas a second wave of clones that expanded from day 15 to 37 leaned towards CD4+. Whether the second-wave clones peaking on day 37 were SARS-CoV-2 specific was not confirmed. The study included only two mild cases, and larger cohorts that include severe cases with pre-infection samples were judged to be necessary. Some responding clones were detected in pre-infection memory, suggesting pre-existing cross-reactive memory T cells joined the SARS-CoV-2 response.

CDR3 length: 15 amino acids, cysteine to phenylalanine. Only the CDR3 portion is preserved as DNA: 45 bases, with reading frame beginning at the first base. Trimming at the junction amounts to 4 bases on V and 0 bases on J, and the germline ends lie 10 bases apart. CDR1 and CDR2 were assigned from the germline V gene as LGHNA and YNFKEQ. Sequenced input: PBMCs or a T cell subset sorted from them (not recorded which). The receptor chain draws on TRBV4-2 and TRBJ1-5; there is no confident call for the D gene. The source is a man between 18 and 29 years old who had mild COVID-19 (a few samples of this study predate the infection). The sample titles of this study are shuffled in the database, so cell type and time point are left out; the donor was told from shared clones. The CDR3 region: CASSPLEGSNQPQHF. In nucleotides, the sequence is TGTGCCAGCAGCCCCCTAGAGGGTAGCAATCAGCCCCAGCATTTT.